These 30 T cell receptor beta chains share one sample of origin, sequenced in a study of radiotherapy plus CTLA-4 blockade in lung cancer. Sequencing was performed with immunoSEQ multiplex PCR; in TCRdb, only in-frame clones are kept and a portion is missing. Of roughly 100,000 clones listed, 70% to 90% are singletons. The specimen comprised peripheral blood, sampled from a patient treated with radiotherapy plus ipilimumab. These TCRs come from a human donor with non-small cell lung cancer that progressed on radiotherapy plus ipilimumab. Some clones in this sample may be carry-over from other donors' samples.

The V call is TRBV9, the J call TRBJ2-1, with TRBD2 matching 9 bases. The CDR3 is made up of 19 amino acids. The germline CDR1 and CDR2 sequences are SGDLS and YYNGEE. J lost 2 bases, V lost 0 bases, and 12 bases had no gene match. CDR3 sequence: CASSVVPLFAGGPYNEQFF. The CDR3 nucleotides are TGTGCCAGCAGCGTAGTCCCCCTTTTTGCGGGGGGGCCCTACAATGAGCAGTTCTTC.

The V and J genes are TRBV7-2 and TRBJ2-7, with 8 bases lining up with TRBD1. Germline CDR1 is SGHTA and CDR2 is FQGNSA. V was pared by 5 bases and J by 2 bases, with 5 bases of the junction left unmatched. The CDR3 sequence is 14 residues long. The CDR3 is CASSRDRFTYEQYF. The CDR3 DNA reads TGTGCCAGCAGCCGGGACAGGTTCACCTACGAGCAGTACTTC.

The V gene is TRBV7-2, the J gene TRBJ2-5; no clear D gene. The CDR3 consists of 13 residues. Per germline, CDR1 SGHTA and CDR2 FQGNSA. V was cut by 5 bases and J by 2 bases, with 9 bases left in between. This CDR3 reads CASSSLVQETQYF. The CDR3 DNA is TGTGCCAGCAGCAGCCTGGTGCAAGAGACCCAGTACTTC.

The V call is TRBV15, the J call TRBJ1-2; D gene unclear. The V end was cut by 1 base, the J end by 7 bases, with 19 bases between. Per the germline V gene, CDR1 is LNHNV and CDR2 is YYDKDF (reference sequence). The CDR3 is 16 amino acids. This chain's CDR3 is CATSRAGSFSTSGYTF. The CDR3 DNA follows: TGTGCCACCAGCAGAGCCGGGTCCTTTTCCACCTCTGGCTACACCTTC. The entire variable domain, with the rest obtained from reference TRBV15 and TRBJ1-2, is as follows: DAMVIQNPRYQVTQFGKPVTLSCSQTLNHNVMYWYQQKSSQAPKLLFHYYDKDFNNEADTPDNFQSRRPNTSFCFLDIRSPGLGDTAMYLCATSRAGSFSTSGYTFGSGTRLTVV.

The chain carries TRBV30 and TRBJ2-2, with 8 bases aligning to TRBD2. This CDR3 contains 15 residues. V was pared by 4 bases and J by 6 bases, with 10 bases of the junction left unmatched. Germline CDR1 is GTSNPN and CDR2 is SVGIG (reference sequence). CDR3 in amino acids: CAWTPGGATAGELFF. The CDR3 nucleotides are TGTGCCTGGACACCCGGGGGGGCAACGGCCGGGGAGCTGTTTTTT. Using reference TRBV30 and TRBJ2-2 for the parts outside the CDR3, the full variable domain is SQTIHQWPATLVQPVGSPLSLECTVEGTSNPNLYWYRQAAGRGLQLLFYSVGIGQISSEVPQNLSASRPQDRQFILSSKKLLLSDSGFYLCAWTPGGATAGELFFGEGSRLTVL.

Points on this clone: Distinct nucleotide sequences in the sample also encode this CDR3. This chain joins TRBV7-2 and TRBJ2-2; possible D gene TRBD2, 6 bases. Germline assignment: CDR1 SGHTA and CDR2 FQGNSA. The CDR3 spans 15 residues. Trimming shortened V by 6 bases and J by 5 bases, and 16 bases separated the two germline ends. The CDR3 protein is CASSSLDRGTGELFF. The DNA for the CDR3 is TGTGCCAGCAGTTCGTTGGACCGGGGGACCGGGGAGCTGTTTTTT.

The chain combines TRBV2 with TRBJ2-7, with 9 bases identical to TRBD1. CDR1 and CDR2 (germline): SNHLY, FYNNEI. CDR3 size: 15 residues. The V segment lost 0 bases and the J segment 2 bases; nucleotides outside the gene matches: 2. The CDR3 loop is CASSEAGTGTYEQYF. Written as DNA, the CDR3 is TGTGCCAGCAGTGAAGCTGGGACAGGGACCTACGAGCAGTACTTC.

Concerning this clone: The junction departs from germline at one end; a sequencing error may be responsible. This chain uses TRBV7-7 with TRBJ2-3; TRBD2 is a possible D gene (6 bases). This CDR3 comprises 15 residues. In germline, CDR1 is SSHAT, CDR2 FNYEAQ (reference sequence). CDR3 amino acids: CASSLVAGTADTQYF. CDR3 in DNA: TGTGCTAGCAGCTTAGTCGCGGGAACCGCAGATACGCAGTATTTT. The full variable domain, completed using reference TRBV7-7 and TRBJ2-3, is GAGVSQSPRYKVTKRGQDVTLRCDPISSHATLYWYQQALGQGPEFLTYFNYEAQPDKSGLPSDRFSAERPEGSISTLTIQRTEQRDSAMYRCASSLVAGTADTQYFGPGTRLTVL.

J is TRBJ1-5 and V is TRBV5-8; D not certain. The germline CDR1 and CDR2 sequences are SGHTS and YDEGEE. V was pared by 0 bases and J by 0 bases, with 10 bases between. This CDR3 comprises 16 residues. This chain's CDR3 is CASSLALGNSNQPQHF. The CDR3 DNA sequence: TGTGCCAGCAGCTTGGCCCTGGGAAATAGCAATCAGCCCCAGCATTTT.

J is TRBJ1-1 and V is TRBV2, with D uncertain. With 5 bases removed from V and 3 bases from J, the gap between germline ends came to 10 bases. This CDR3 contains 13 residues. Per germline, CDR1 SNHLY and CDR2 FYNNEI. The CDR3 nucleotides are TGTGCCAGCAGTCAGGCCGGGTACACTGAAGCTTTCTTT. Amino acid sequence: CASSQAGYTEAFF.

The CDR3 nucleotides are TGTGCCAGCTCACCCCGAAACGAACCCCCGTCTTCTTGGGCTTTCTTT. It codes for CASSPRNEPPSSWAFF. The V call is TRBV18, the J call TRBJ1-1; unclear D gene. The CDR3 contains 16 residues. Germline V gives CDR1 KGHSH, CDR2 LQKENI. The ends were cut back, 3 bases at V and 11 bases at J, with 25 bases in the middle. Full variable domain (outside the CDR3, taken from reference TRBV18 and TRBJ1-1): NAGVMQNPRHLVRRRGQEARLRCSPMKGHSHVYWYRQLPEEGLKFMVYLQKENIIDESGMPKERFSAEFPKEGPSILRIQQVVRGDSAAYFCASSPRNEPPSSWAFFGQGTRLTVV.

This clone was detected a few times. The CDR3 DNA is TGTGCCAGCAGCTCCCGTCGAAATCAGCCCCAGCATTTT. Protein sequence: CASSSRRNQPQHF. This sequence joins TRBV7-2 and TRBJ1-5; D unclear. Germline lookup yields CDR1 SGHTA and CDR2 FQGNSA. This CDR3 contains 13 residues. V dropped 4 bases and J dropped 4 bases, with 8 bases sitting between them. Supplemented by reference TRBV7-2 and TRBJ1-5, the full variable domain reads GAGVSQSPSNKVTEKGKDVELRCDPISGHTALYWYRQSLGQGLEFLIYFQGNSAPDKSGLPSDRFSAERTGGSVSTLTIQRTQQEDSAVYLCASSSRRNQPQHFGDGTRLSIL.

Comments on this clone: This specimen includes other DNA sequences encoding the same CDR3. V usage is TRBV5-1 and J usage is TRBJ1-2; 10 bases line up with TRBD1. The germline CDR1 and CDR2 sequences are SGHRS and YFSETQ. CDR3 length equals 16 residues. V was clipped by 1 base and J by 2 bases; unmatched bases: 5. CDR3: CASSLNPGQGNYGYTF. CDR3 nucleotides: TGCGCCAGCAGCTTGAACCCGGGACAGGGGAACTATGGCTACACCTTC.

The chain recombines TRBV5-1 with TRBJ2-1; TRBD2 matches at 11 bases. V shed 4 bases, J shed 3 bases, and the junction held 6 bases outside the gene matches. Germline V gene data show CDR1 as SGHRS and CDR2 as YFSETQ. This CDR3 is built from 16 residues. CDR3 in amino acids: CASSVSGGDFYNEQFF. The CDR3, as DNA: TGCGCCAGCAGCGTTAGCGGGGGGGACTTCTACAATGAGCAGTTCTTC.

The V and J genes are TRBV15 and TRBJ2-7; a weak D match, TRBD2 (6 bases). The CDR3 totals 13 residues. The germline CDR1 and CDR2 sequences are LNHNV and YYDKDF (reference sequence). The V end was cut by 1 base, the J end by 7 bases, with 11 bases between. CDR3 loop: CATSRGWGEEQYF. For the CDR3, the DNA is TGTGCCACCAGCAGAGGGTGGGGGGAAGAGCAGTACTTC.

The chain carries TRBV11-2 and TRBJ2-2; no firm D call. The germline CDR1 and CDR2 sequences are SGHAT and FQNNGV. This CDR3 has 12 residues. Trimming pared 5 bases from V and 3 bases from J, leaving 4 bases between. DNA of the CDR3: TGTGCCAGCAGCCCCTACACCGGGGAGCTGTTTTTT. As protein: CASSPYTGELFF.

CDR3 region: CASSSIIRDRKKSYEQYF. The CDR3 nucleotides read TGTGCCAGCAGCTCAATTATACGGGACAGAAAAAAATCCTACGAGCAGTACTTC. The rearrangement joins TRBV11-2 to TRBJ2-7; 7 bases map to TRBD1. Germline values: CDR1 SGHAT, CDR2 FQNNGV. This CDR3 is 18 amino acids long. V lost 4 bases to trimming and J lost 1 base; unmatched junction nucleotides: 16.

This chain connects TRBV18 to TRBJ2-2; D is possibly TRBD1 (5 bases). The germline V and J ends were trimmed by 6 bases and 10 bases, with 12 bases remaining between them. CDR3 length: 12 residues. Germline-derived CDR1 and CDR2 are KGHSH and LQKENI. Here the CDR3 DNA reads TGTGCCAGCTCGAACCAGGGATTGGAGCTGTTTTTT. This translates into CASSNQGLELFF.

This clone appeared a single time. This chain connects TRBV4-2 to TRBJ1-5; a possible D gene is TRBD1 (5 bases). Germline V gene sequence: CDR1 LGHNA, CDR2 YNFKEQ. V gave up 1 base and J gave up 1 base, with 8 bases separating them. CDR3 length: 15 amino acids. The CDR3 region is CASSQARDSNQPQHF. CDR3 nucleotide sequence: TGTGCCAGCAGCCAAGCCCGGGACAGCAATCAGCCCCAGCATTTT.

This sequence joins TRBV27 and TRBJ1-5; D unresolved. V lost 7 bases to trimming and J lost 7 bases, with 17 bases between them. This CDR3 is built from 14 residues. Germline V lookup: CDR1 MNHEY, CDR2 SMNVEV (reference sequence). The CDR3 loop reads CASTRTVGGQPQHF. As DNA, the CDR3 is TGTGCCAGCACCCGGACCGTCGGCGGGCAGCCCCAGCATTTT.

V is TRBV29-1 and J is TRBJ2-2; 8 nucleotides line up with TRBD1. Per the germline V gene, CDR1 is SQVTM and CDR2 is ANQGSEA. This CDR3 is built from 13 residues. Trimming at V came to 7 bases and at J to 3 bases, leaving 4 bases not matched to a gene. CDR3 residues: CSGKDRDTGELFF. As DNA, the CDR3 is TGCAGCGGGAAGGACAGGGACACCGGGGAGCTGTTTTTT.

This chain uses TRBV5-8 with TRBJ1-6; D possibly corresponds to TRBD1 (5 bases). CDR3 length: 12 residues. CDR1 is SGHTS, CDR2 YDEGEE, per germline. Trimming removed 2 bases at V and 9 bases at J, with 6 bases between. The CDR3 spells CASSFGGSPLHF. As DNA, the CDR3 is TGTGCCAGCAGCTTTGGGGGTTCACCCCTCCACTTT.

The genes are TRBV19 and TRBJ2-2, with TRBD1 as a possible D gene (5 bases). V lost 7 bases and J 0 bases, leaving 9 bases between the germline ends. Germline V gene sequence: CDR1 LNHDA, CDR2 SQIVND (reference sequence). The CDR3 consists of 14 residues. Here the CDR3 reads CASKGFANTGELFF. In nucleotides, the CDR3 is TGTGCCAGTAAGGGGTTCGCGAACACCGGGGAGCTGTTTTTT. Together with reference TRBV19 and TRBJ2-2, the CDR3 gives the full variable domain: DGGITQSPKYLFRKEGQNVTLSCEQNLNHDAMYWYRQDPGQGLRLIYYSQIVNDFQKGDIAEGYSVSREKKESFPLTVTSAQKNPTAFYLCASKGFANTGELFFGEGSRLTVL.

The rearrangement links TRBV5-1 to TRBJ2-2, with a weak D call TRBD1 (5 bases). CDR1 and CDR2 from the germline V gene are SGHRS and YFSETQ. The CDR3 contains 17 residues. The V gene lost 6 bases and the J gene lost 7 bases, with 25 bases spanning the gap. CDR3 in DNA: TGCGCCAGCATAAAGTCCGGACAAGCCAACGGTATCGGGGAGCTGTTTTTT. Residues: CASIKSGQANGIGELFF. Full variable domain (missing parts from reference TRBV5-1 and TRBJ2-2): KAGVTQTPRYLIKTRGQQVTLSCSPISGHRSVSWYQQTPGQGLQFLFEYFSETQRNKGNFPGRFSGRQFSNSRSEMNVSTLELGDSALYLCASIKSGQANGIGELFFGEGSRLTVL.

The rearrangement joins TRBV14 to TRBJ2-2; D possibly corresponds to TRBD2 (6 bases). Germline loops: CDR1 SGHDN, CDR2 FVKESK. The CDR3 has 21 residues. V lost 0 bases to trimming and J lost 3 bases, with 26 bases between them. The CDR3 nucleotides are TGTGCCAGCAGCCAAGATTTGCGGGGTGAGATTTGGGAAAAGGACACCGGGGAGCTGTTTTTT. As protein: CASSQDLRGEIWEKDTGELFF.

The rearrangement links TRBV29-1 to TRBJ1-1, with a possible D match to TRBD1 (6 bases). CDR1 SQVTM and CDR2 ANQGSEA come from the germline V gene. The CDR3 spans 16 residues. V was cut by 0 bases and J by 4 bases, with 18 bases left in between. The CDR3 coding sequence is TGCAGCGTTGAAGATTTTCCCCTCACAGGGACCACTGAAGCTTTCTTT. This gives the protein CSVEDFPLTGTTEAFF.

This clone was observed a single time. The V gene is TRBV5-8, the J gene TRBJ2-3; 7 bases match TRBD1. Germline CDR1 reads SGHTS; CDR2 reads YDEGEE. With 4 bases clipped from V and 0 bases from J, the junction kept 5 bases outside the gene matches. The CDR3 runs to 15 residues. The CDR3 DNA is TGTGCCAGCAGCGCTGGGACAGCTAGCACAGATACGCAGTATTTT. Translating gives CASSAGTASTDTQYF.

The chain combines TRBV14 with TRBJ2-7; D might be TRBD2 (7 bases). V was shortened by 2 bases and J by 6 bases, with 17 bases between the two germline ends. This CDR3 spans 15 amino acids. Germline V gene data show CDR1 as SGHDN and CDR2 as FVKESK. CDR3 DNA sequence: TGTGCCAGCAGCCAATGGAGTGGACAGCGGGGCGAGCAGTACTTC. The encoded protein is CASSQWSGQRGEQYF.

This chain uses TRBV29-1 with TRBJ2-5, with TRBD2 as a possible D gene (6 bases). This CDR3 is built from 13 residues. CDR1 SQVTM and CDR2 ANQGSEA come from the germline V gene. V shed 3 bases and J shed 5 bases, with 13 bases lying between them. The CDR3 reads CSVDMGGRETQYF. In DNA, the CDR3 is TGCAGCGTTGATATGGGGGGTCGGGAGACCCAGTACTTC.

This clone was seen once. The genes are TRBV7-9 and TRBJ2-1; 8 bases are a match to TRBD2. Trimming removed 4 bases from V and 0 bases from J; junction bases left unmatched: 11. This CDR3 spans 18 amino acids. Looked up from germline, CDR1 is SEHNR and CDR2 is FQNEAQ (reference sequence). The CDR3 region has the DNA TGTGCCAGCAGCTCGGGACTAGGCCTTAGGAGCTCCTACAATGAGCAGTTCTTC. This encodes CASSSGLGLRSSYNEQFF.